Each of the 20 T cell receptor beta chains below was sequenced from the same sample in a study of cytomegalovirus exposure and HLA in healthy donors (dated by TCRdb to about 2017). The library was generated by the immunoSEQ multiplex PCR assay. A mixture of 60 forward primers for TCR Vbeta segments and 13 reverse primers for TCR Jbeta segments was used in the multiplex PCR. TCRdb retrieved this table from immuneACCESS and kept in-frame rearrangements only. Not all clones are present; in checked studies, unresolved V genes account for under half, and no reason is known for the remainder. This sample is represented by 190,000 or so clones; roughly four fifths of them were singletons. Around 1.7% of the sample comes from the top ten. Specimen: PBMCs. The receptor source for this set is a man aged 50 or older in good health and CMV-seronegative.

This rearrangement joins TRBV7-2 to TRBJ1-5, with unresolved D. The germline V gene has CDR1 SGHTA and CDR2 FQGNSA. Trimming took off 5 bases at V and 4 bases at J, with 9 bases between the two ends. This CDR3 contains 13 residues. CDR3 DNA: TGTGCCAGCAGCGTCGGGAGAAATCAGCCCCAGCATTTT. It yields the protein CASSVGRNQPQHF.

Remarks on this clone: Other DNA sequences in the sample encode the same CDR3. The chain joins TRBV6-5 to TRBJ2-7; weak D call: TRBD1 (6 bases). Looked up from germline, CDR1 is MNHEY and CDR2 is SVGAGI. V shed 0 bases and J shed 3 bases, with 15 bases lying between them. CDR3 length: 16 amino acids. The chain's CDR3 is CASSYSSSTGHYEQYF. For the CDR3, the DNA is TGTGCCAGCAGTTACTCGAGCAGCACAGGGCACTACGAGCAGTACTTC.

This clone was observed once. The V gene is TRBV5-4, the J gene TRBJ2-7; 13 bases are shared with TRBD2. The J segment lost 5 bases and the V segment lost 5 bases, leaving 7 bases of the junction unmatched. Germline V gene data show CDR1 as SGHNT and CDR2 as YYREEE (reference sequence). The CDR3 length is 15 residues. The CDR3 reads CASRETSGRGDEQYF. In DNA form, the CDR3 reads TGTGCCAGCAGGGAAACTAGCGGGAGGGGTGACGAGCAGTACTTC.

V usage is TRBV6-1 and J usage is TRBJ1-2; no clear D. The ends were cut back, 2 bases at V and 4 bases at J, with 23 bases in the middle. This CDR3 comprises 18 residues. CDR1 is MNHNS, CDR2 SASEGT, per germline. This CDR3 is CASSEPRVRLSPLYGYTF. CDR3 nucleotides: TGTGCCAGCAGTGAACCCCGGGTCCGACTCAGCCCCCTCTATGGCTACACCTTC.

The chain has TRBV19 and TRBJ2-6; D possibly corresponds to TRBD1 (8 bases). Per germline, CDR1 LNHDA and CDR2 SQIVND (reference sequence). V was clipped by 7 bases and J by 2 bases, with 12 bases between them. The CDR3 is made up of 15 amino acids. The CDR3, as DNA: TGTGCCAGTAATACAGGGGGGGCTGGGGCCAACGTCCTGACTTTC. Amino acid sequence: CASNTGGAGANVLTF.

The chain combines TRBV19 with TRBJ2-5; TRBD2 is a possible D gene (5 bases). The DNA matches TRBJ2-7 better at its end, which makes the J call doubtful. Germline CDR1 reads LNHDA; CDR2 reads SQIVND (reference sequence). The length of the CDR3 is 15 residues. The CDR3 DNA reads as TGTGCCAGTAGTACCCACGTCCGGGCGGGCGGCGAGCAGTACTTC. Protein product: CASSTHVRAGGEQYF.

The gene calls are TRBV5-6 and TRBJ2-3, with D possibly being TRBD2 (7 bases). V lost 4 bases and J lost 7, with 22 bases in between. This CDR3 is built from 16 residues. Germline V gene lookup returns CDR1 SGHDT and CDR2 YYEEEE. The CDR3: CASSPGGSGFLHTQYF. As DNA, the CDR3 is TGTGCCAGCAGCCCGGGGGGCTCAGGATTTCTTCATACGCAGTATTTT. Drawing the rest from reference TRBV5-6 and TRBJ2-3, the complete variable domain is DAGVTQSPTHLIKTRGQQVTLRCSPKSGHDTVSWYQQALGQGPQFIFQYYEEEERQRGNFPDRFSGHQFPNYSSELNVNALLLGDSALYLCASSPGGSGFLHTQYFGPGTRLTVL.

The chain has TRBV27 and TRBJ2-2; TRBD2 aligns across 8 bases. CDR1 and CDR2 from the germline V gene are MNHEY and SMNVEV (reference sequence). CDR3 length equals 17 residues. Trimming removed 8 bases from V and 4 bases from J; junction bases left unmatched: 15. The CDR3 is CASPPAGVSMSTGELFF. The DNA of the CDR3 is TGTGCCAGCCCGCCAGCGGGGGTCTCCATGAGCACCGGGGAGCTGTTTTTT.

The chain employs TRBV18 and TRBJ1-5, with 9 nucleotides matching TRBD1. Trimming took 2 bases from V and 2 from J; bases not matched to a gene: 4. The CDR3 has 16 amino acids. The germline V gene encodes CDR1 KGHSH and CDR2 LQKENI. The CDR3 is CASSPSQGAGNQPQHF. CDR3 DNA sequence: TGTGCCAGCTCACCATCACAGGGGGCTGGCAATCAGCCCCAGCATTTT.

The J gene is TRBJ2-5, the V gene TRBV30, with 7 nucleotides matching TRBD2. The better agreement between TRBJ2-7 and the DNA end casts doubt on the J call. CDR1 GTSNPN and CDR2 SVGIG come from the germline V gene (reference sequence). CDR3 size: 17 residues. The DNA of the CDR3 is TGTGCCTGGAGTGTAGTAGGTCGGGGCGGGGGAACCTACGAGCAGTACTTC. Translation: CAWSVVGRGGGTYEQYF.

With regard to this clone: Additional DNA sequences in this sample encode the identical CDR3. The J gene is TRBJ2-3, the V gene TRBV5-1, with D maybe TRBD2 (5 bases). Germline V gene data show CDR1 as SGHRS and CDR2 as YFSETQ. V dropped 0 bases and J dropped 5 bases, with 10 bases sitting between them. This CDR3 comprises 14 residues. The CDR3 protein is CASSLERGKDTQYF. CDR3 nucleotides: TGCGCCAGCAGCTTGGAACGGGGTAAAGATACGCAGTATTTT.

This clone appeared once. The J gene is TRBJ1-6, the V gene TRBV4-3, with TRBD1 matching 8 bases. The CDR3 loop spans 15 amino acids. V lost 6 bases, J lost 13 bases, and 14 bases stayed unmatched. The germline V gene has CDR1 LGHNA and CDR2 YSLEER. CDR3 sequence reads: CASSPTAGQAYPLHF. The CDR3 DNA sequence: TGCGCCAGCAGTCCGACAGCGGGACAGGCTTATCCCCTCCACTTT.

The chain carries TRBV28 and TRBJ1-3; 8 positions match TRBD1. CDR1 is MDHEN and CDR2 is SYDVKM in the germline V gene. The CDR3 runs 17 residues. V was pared by 5 bases and J by 4 bases, with 13 bases of the junction left unmatched. In nucleotides, the CDR3 is TGTGCCAGCAGTGGACGACTAACAGGGACAGGAGGAAACACCATATATTTT. The encoded protein is CASSGRLTGTGGNTIYF.

The gene calls are TRBV28 and TRBJ1-1, with a weak D call TRBD1 (5 bases). The CDR3 contains 15 residues. Germline values: CDR1 MDHEN, CDR2 SYDVKM. V gave up 7 bases and J gave up 4 bases, with 19 bases separating them. In nucleotides, the CDR3 is TGTGCCAGCAAAGAAACAGGAGCCGCCCGCACTGAAGCTTTCTTT. As protein: CASKETGAARTEAFF. The entire variable domain, with the rest obtained from reference TRBV28 and TRBJ1-1, is as follows: DVKVTQSSRYLVKRTGEKVFLECVQDMDHENMFWYRQDPGLGLRLIYFSYDVKMKEKGDIPEGYSVSREKKERFSLILESASTNQTSMYLCASKETGAARTEAFFGQGTRLTVV.

The chain is built from TRBV7-8 and TRBJ2-5; TRBD2 is a possible D gene (6 bases). CDR3 length: 16 residues. Trimming took 1 base from V and 5 from J, leaving 17 bases between them. Germline CDR1 reads SGHVS; CDR2 reads FQNEAQ. CDR3 amino acids: CASSLESPGDGETQYF. The CDR3, as DNA: TGTGCCAGCAGCTTAGAGTCCCCGGGGGACGGGGAGACCCAGTACTTC.

The chain couples TRBV19 to TRBJ2-2; TRBD1 agrees at 8 bases. J was trimmed by 7 bases and V by 6 bases; bases with no gene match: 10. The CDR3 is made up of 15 amino acids. Germline lookup yields CDR1 LNHDA and CDR2 SQIVND (reference sequence). CDR3 sequence reads: CASSTGTGHNGELFF. The DNA for the CDR3 is TGTGCCAGTAGCACCGGGACAGGACACAACGGGGAGCTGTTTTTT.

Only a few counts were recorded for this clone. This chain uses TRBV5-6 with TRBJ1-1; tentatively, D is TRBD1 (6 bases). Germline V gene sequence: CDR1 SGHDT, CDR2 YYEEEE. The CDR3 contains 16 residues. V was pared by 4 bases and J by 2 bases, with 18 bases between. CDR3 DNA: TGTGCCAGCAGCCCGAGGGGGACGAGGGTAAACACTGAAGCTTTCTTT. The encoded protein is CASSPRGTRVNTEAFF. The variable domain in full, with the rest retrieved from reference TRBV5-6 and TRBJ1-1, is DAGVTQSPTHLIKTRGQQVTLRCSPKSGHDTVSWYQQALGQGPQFIFQYYEEEERQRGNFPDRFSGHQFPNYSSELNVNALLLGDSALYLCASSPRGTRVNTEAFFGQGTRLTVV.

Here the CDR3 DNA reads TGTGCCAGCTCACTGCGACAGAATAATGGCTACACCTTC. Its translation is CASSLRQNNGYTF. J is TRBJ1-2 and V is TRBV18, with D possibly being TRBD1 (5 bases). The V gene lost 4 bases and the J gene lost 6 bases, with 12 bases spanning the gap. The CDR3 length is 13 residues. CDR1 is KGHSH and CDR2 is LQKENI in the germline V gene. The full variable domain, its missing parts supplied by reference TRBV18 and TRBJ1-2, is NAGVMQNPRHLVRRRGQEARLRCSPMKGHSHVYWYRQLPEEGLKFMVYLQKENIIDESGMPKERFSAEFPKEGPSILRIQQVVRGDSAAYFCASSLRQNNGYTFGSGTRLTVV.

The rearrangement uses TRBV19 and TRBJ2-2; a weak D match, TRBD1 (7 bases). CDR1 and CDR2 from the germline V gene are LNHDA and SQIVND (reference sequence). Trimming took off 9 bases at V and 5 bases at J, with 16 bases between the two ends. The CDR3 covers 14 residues. CDR3 nucleotide sequence: TGTGCCAGCCGAAGACAGGGAGGAACCGGGGAGCTGTTTTTT. Its translation is CASRRQGGTGELFF.

CDR3 in DNA: TGTGCCAGCAGCCTGACAGTGAATTCACCCCTCCACTTT. The encoded protein is CASSLTVNSPLHF. The V gene is TRBV7-2, the J gene TRBJ1-6; TRBD1 is a possible D gene (5 bases). V dropped 5 bases and J dropped 7 bases, with 9 bases sitting between them. The germline gives CDR1 SGHTA, CDR2 FQGNSA. CDR3 length: 13 amino acids. The full variable domain, rest sourced from reference TRBV7-2 and TRBJ1-6, is GAGVSQSPSNKVTEKGKDVELRCDPISGHTALYWYRQSLGQGLEFLIYFQGNSAPDKSGLPSDRFSAERTGGSVSTLTIQRTQQEDSAVYLCASSLTVNSPLHFGNGTRLTVT.